The subject of this entry is one TCR beta chain. This entry is derived from a study of chemoradiotherapy in HPV16-positive cancers. About the study: Candidate HPV-specific clones and shared TCR motifs came from a couple of HPV16-positive patients.

In germline, CDR1 is SGHTA, CDR2 FQGNSA. V was pared by 5 bases and J by 4 bases, with 9 bases between. The length of the CDR3 is 12 residues. Assay: immunoSEQ multiplex PCR; the TCRdb copy retains only in-frame clones and omits some. Of about 7,800 clones listed, roughly two thirds are singletons. The source of this sequence is a human donor with HPV-associated anogenital cancer. This material was obtained from a patient who underwent chemoradiotherapy. The chain joins TRBV7-2 to TRBJ2-7; possibly TRBD1 or TRBD2 for D (5 bases each). The DNA of the CDR3 is TGTGCCAGCAGCGTCGGGGCTTACGAGCAGTACTTC. Protein sequence: CASSVGAYEQYF.